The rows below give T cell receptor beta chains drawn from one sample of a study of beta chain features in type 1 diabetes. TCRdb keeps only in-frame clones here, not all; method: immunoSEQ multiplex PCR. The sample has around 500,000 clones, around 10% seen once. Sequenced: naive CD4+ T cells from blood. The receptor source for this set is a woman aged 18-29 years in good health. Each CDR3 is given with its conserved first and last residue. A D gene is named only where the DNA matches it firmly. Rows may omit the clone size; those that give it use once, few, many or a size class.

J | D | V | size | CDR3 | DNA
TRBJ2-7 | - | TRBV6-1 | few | CASSDRGGSYEQYF | TGTGCCAGCAGTGATCGAGGGGGGAGCTACGAGCAGTACTTC
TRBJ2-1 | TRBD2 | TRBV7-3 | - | CASSSAASGTYNEQFF | TGTGCCAGCAGCTCGGCAGCTAGCGGGACTTACAATGAGCAGTTCTTC
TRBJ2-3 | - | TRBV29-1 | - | CSVEQGQDTQYF | TGCAGCGTTGAACAGGGGCAAGATACGCAGTATTTT
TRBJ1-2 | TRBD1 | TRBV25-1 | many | CASTGPQGLGYTF | TGTGCCAGCACCGGCCCACAGGGGCTAGGCTACACCTTC
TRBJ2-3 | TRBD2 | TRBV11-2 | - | CASRLAGADTQYF | TGTGCCAGCAGGCTAGCGGGAGCAGATACGCAGTATTTT
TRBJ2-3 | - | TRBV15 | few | CATSRDQEDTQYF | TGTGCCACCAGCAGAGATCAGGAGGATACGCAGTATTTT
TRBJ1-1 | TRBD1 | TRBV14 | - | CASSPWTGTEAFF | TGTGCCAGCAGCCCCTGGACAGGGACTGAAGCTTTCTTT
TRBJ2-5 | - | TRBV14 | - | CASSQDGKGRETQYF | TGTGCCAGCAGCCAAGACGGAAAGGGGCGCGAGACCCAGTACTTC
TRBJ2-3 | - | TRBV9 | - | CASSAAITRGGVTQYF | TGTGCCAGCAGCGCGGCCATCACCAGGGGGGGCGTTACGCAGTATTTT
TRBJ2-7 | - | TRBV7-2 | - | CASSHPTGYEQYF | TGTGCCAGCAGCCACCCGACAGGCTACGAGCAGTACTTC
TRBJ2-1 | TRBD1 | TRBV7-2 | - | CASRKQGGPYNEQFF | TGTGCCAGCAGAAAACAGGGGGGCCCCTACAATGAGCAGTTCTTC
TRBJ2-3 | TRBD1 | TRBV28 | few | CASNLGRGPDTQYF | TGTGCCAGCAACTTAGGCAGGGGGCCAGATACGCAGTATTTT
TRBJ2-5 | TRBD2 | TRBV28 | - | CASRTSGGGETQYF | TGTGCCAGTAGGACTAGCGGAGGGGGAGAGACCCAGTACTTC
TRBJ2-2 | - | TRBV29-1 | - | CIAQSGITGELFF | TGCATCGCACAAAGCGGAATCACCGGGGAGCTGTTTTTT
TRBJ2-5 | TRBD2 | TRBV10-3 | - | CAISGGTSGSRETQYF | TGTGCCATCAGTGGAGGGACTAGCGGGAGTCGGGAGACCCAGTACTTC
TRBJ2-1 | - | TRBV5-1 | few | CASSWTESSYNEQFF | TGCGCCAGCAGCTGGACAGAGAGCTCCTACAATGAGCAGTTCTTC
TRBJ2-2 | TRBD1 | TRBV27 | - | CAILKSTRGTGELFF | TGTGCCATCCTGAAATCAACCAGGGGGACCGGGGAGCTGTTTTTT
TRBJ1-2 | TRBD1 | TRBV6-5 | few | CASSFGTGAIYGYTF | TGTGCCAGCAGTTTTGGGACAGGTGCTATCTATGGCTACACCTTC
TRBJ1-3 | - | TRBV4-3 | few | CASSQDPQGLGGNTIYF | TGCGCCAGCAGCCAAGATCCCCAGGGGTTGGGCGGAAACACCATATATTTT
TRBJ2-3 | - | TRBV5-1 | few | CASTPSGGPVGTQYF | TGCGCCAGCACCCCCTCCGGGGGCCCTGTTGGTACGCAGTATTTT
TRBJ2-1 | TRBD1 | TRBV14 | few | CASSLKQGRSSYNEQFF | TGTGCCAGCAGCTTAAAACAGGGGCGAAGCTCCTACAATGAGCAGTTCTTC
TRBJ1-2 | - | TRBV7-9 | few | CASSLGPGNGYTF | TGTGCCAGCAGCTTGGGTCCTGGGAATGGCTACACCTTC
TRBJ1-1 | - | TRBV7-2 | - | CASSLSTEAFF | TGTGCCAGCAGCTTAAGCACTGAAGCTTTCTTT
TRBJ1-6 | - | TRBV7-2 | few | CASSLYPSSYNSPLHF | TGTGCCAGCAGCTTATACCCTAGCTCCTATAATTCACCCCTCCACTTT
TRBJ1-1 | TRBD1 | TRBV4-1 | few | CASSRGRDRLNTEAFF | TGCGCCAGCAGCCGAGGTCGGGACAGACTGAACACTGAAGCTTTCTTT
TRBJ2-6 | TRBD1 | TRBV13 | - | CASSRRDRGFSGANVLTF | TGTGCCAGCAGCCGCCGGGACAGGGGTTTTTCTGGGGCCAACGTCCTGACTTTC
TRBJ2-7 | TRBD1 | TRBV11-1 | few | CASSLRRGRYEQYF | TGTGCCAGCAGCTTACGCAGGGGGCGGTACGAGCAGTACTTC
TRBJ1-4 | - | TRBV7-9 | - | CASSLSGTRGNEKLFF | TGTGCCAGCAGCTTATCGGGAACACGGGGTAATGAAAAACTGTTTTTT
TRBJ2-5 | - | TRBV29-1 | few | CSVEGTQQETQYF | TGCAGCGTTGAAGGGACACAGCAAGAGACCCAGTACTTC
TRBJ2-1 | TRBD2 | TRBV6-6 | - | CASSQSGRGYNEQFF | TGTGCCAGCAGCCAAAGCGGGAGGGGATACAATGAGCAGTTCTTC
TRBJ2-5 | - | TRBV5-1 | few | CASSLPQETQYF | TGCGCCAGCAGCCTCCCTCAAGAGACCCAGTACTTC
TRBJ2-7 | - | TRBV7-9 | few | CASSLGPYITYEQYF | TGTGCCAGCAGCTTAGGACCCTACATAACCTACGAGCAGTACTTC